Listed here is a single T cell receptor (beta chain). This table comes from immunoSEQ multiplex PCR, and its TCRdb copy is limited to in-frame clones, with some not included. The sample carries 70,000 to 90,000 clones, 86% recorded once. This sample is part of a study of OX40 agonist ivuxolimab in advanced cancers. Across the study: The patients' treatment was ivuxolimab, an agonistic anti-OX40 (CD134) antibody.

Germline V gives CDR1 SGHTA, CDR2 FQGNSA. The CDR3 has 18 residues. V was clipped by 6 bases and J by 0 bases, with 18 bases between them. A history of autoimmune disease or systemic immunosuppression excluded patients. Blood sampling took place at baseline, cycle 4 day 1, and cycle 7 day 1. The TCR sequence derives from an adult with an advanced solid tumor such as melanoma, head and neck, liver or kidney cancer. The rearrangement joins TRBV7-2 to TRBJ2-6; D possibly corresponds to TRBD2 (6 bases). Sequencing was performed on CD4+ or CD8+ T cells sorted from blood, taken in a trial of the OX40 agonist ivuxolimab. The CDR3 DNA reads TGTGCCAGCAGTTCCACCGGGACTGGGATCTCTGGGGCCAACGTCCTGACTTTC. Amino acids: CASSSTGTGISGANVLTF.